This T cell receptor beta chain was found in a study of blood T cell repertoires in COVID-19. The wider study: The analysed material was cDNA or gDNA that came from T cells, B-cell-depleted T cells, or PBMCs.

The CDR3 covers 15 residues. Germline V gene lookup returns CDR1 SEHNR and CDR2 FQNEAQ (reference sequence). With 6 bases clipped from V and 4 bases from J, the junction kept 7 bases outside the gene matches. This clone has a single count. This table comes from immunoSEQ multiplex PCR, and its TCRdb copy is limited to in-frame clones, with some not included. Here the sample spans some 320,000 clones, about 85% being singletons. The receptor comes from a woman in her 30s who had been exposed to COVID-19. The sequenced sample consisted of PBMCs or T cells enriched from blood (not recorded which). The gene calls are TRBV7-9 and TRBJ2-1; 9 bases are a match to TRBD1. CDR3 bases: TGTGCCAGCAGTGCCGGGACAGGGAGGTACAATGAGCAGTTCTTC. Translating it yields CASSAGTGRYNEQFF.